This T cell receptor beta chain was identified in a study of blood T cells in healthy people across ages. The V end lost 8 bases, the J end lost 2 bases, and 27 bases lay between the germline ends. Per the germline V gene, CDR1 is MNHNS and CDR2 is SASEGT. The CDR3 has 18 amino acids. Alongside a J-beta primer mix, a sample-barcoded 5' primer served in a second PCR lasting about 6 to 12 cycles. TCRdb used MiXCR to reprocess the 5' RACE reads, holding one entry per CDR3 protein. The repertoire holds about a million distinct CDR3 sequences, with roughly 51% as singletons. The V and J genes are TRBV6-1 and TRBJ1-2; D might be TRBD1 (5 bases). The sequence came from a woman between 55 and 75 years old in good health. Sequencing input: blood. The chain's CDR3 is CASYFPAGGPIGNYGYTF. CDR3 sequence (DNA): TGTGCCAGCTATTTCCCCGCGGGGGGACCAATAGGGAACTATGGCTACACCTTC.